These T cell receptor beta chains were read from a single sample in a study of tumor-infiltrating lymphocytes in primary liver carcinoma. One entry per CDR3 protein, called by TCRdb with MiXCR from the multiplex PCR reads. In the table there are about 190,000 distinct CDR3 sequences, over 80% of which are singletons. The specimen was tumor tissue from primary liver carcinoma. The receptor set was obtained from a man aged 40-50 years with primary liver carcinoma and hepatitis B virus infection. CDR3s include the opening cysteine and the closing phenylalanine or tryptophan. A D gene is named only where the DNA matches it firmly. Clone sizes are given selectively: once, few, many, or a class where the clone is expanded.

V	D	length	size	J	CDR3	DNA
TRBV12-5	-	17	-	TRBJ1-1	CASGLPRNRDKGTEAFF	TGTGCTAGTGGTTTGCCTAGAAACCGGGACAAAGGCACTGAAGCTTTCTTT
TRBV29-1	-	12	-	TRBJ2-3	CNSGASTDTQYF	TGCAACTCCGGCGCTAGCACAGATACACAGTATTTT
TRBV11-2	TRBD2	15	-	TRBJ2-3	CASSDSGRFTDMYYF	TGTGCTAGCAGCGATAGCGGGAGATTTACAGATATGTACTATTTT
TRBV11-2	TRBD1	15	-	TRBJ2-7	CASSLRLTGEDEQYF	TGCGCCAGTAGCTTACGATTGACAGGGGAAGACGAGCAGTACTTC
TRBV7-3	TRBD2	14	-	TRBJ2-1	CASSSEGRLAMQFF	TGTGCCAGCAGCTCGGAAGGGAGACTAGCGATGCAGTTCTTC
TRBV5-5	-	15	-	TRBJ2-3	CASSLTGGHPDMQYF	TGTGCCAGCAGTTTGACCGGGGGGCACCCAGATATGCAATATTTT
TRBV20-1	TRBD2	14	-	TRBJ2-7	CSARPGGRSYEQYF	TGCAGTGCTAGGCCTGGCGGGAGATCCTACGAGCAGTACTTC
TRBV11-3	-	14	-	TRBJ2-7	CASSSREGDYEQYF	TGTGCCAGCAGTTCTAGAGAAGGTGACTACGAGCAGTACTTC
TRBV4-3	-	16	-	TRBJ2-3	CASNDRGPPHTDTQYF	TGCGCCAGCAACGACCGGGGGCCCCCCCACACAGATACGCAGTATTTT
TRBV11-1	-	15	-	TRBJ2-6	CASSLGRAVANLLTF	TGTGCCAGCAGCTTGGGTCGAGCTGTGGCCAACCTCCTGACTTTC
TRBV5-1	-	14	-	TRBJ2-1	CASSFSSGLNEQFF	TGCGCCAGCAGCTTCAGTAGCGGACTCAACGAGCAATTCTTC
TRBV20-1	-	14	-	TRBJ1-5	CSAGDLRGGQPQHF	TGCAGTGCTGGGGACCTTAGGGGGGGTCAGCCCCAGCATTTT
TRBV7-9	TRBD2	12	-	TRBJ2-7	CASRWAGDVQYF	TGTGCCAGCAGATGGGCGGGGGACGTGCAGTACTTC
TRBV12-3/TRBV12-4	-	13	-	TRBJ2-7	CASNPFAGYEQYF	TGTGCCAGCAATCCTTTTGCAGGGTACGAGCAGTATTTC
TRBV6-1	-	12	many	TRBJ1-1	CASMPWGAEAFF	TGTGCCAGCATGCCATGGGGGGCTGAAGCTTTCTTT
TRBV11-2	TRBD1	15	-	TRBJ2-7	CASKLQWTGENEQYF	TGTGCCAGCAAGTTACAATGGACAGGGGAAAACGAGCAGTACTTC
TRBV12-3/TRBV12-4	-	12	-	TRBJ1-2	CASNLGGYGYTF	TGTGCCAGCAATTTGGGTGGATATGGTTACACCTTC
TRBV11-2	TRBD1	15	once	TRBJ1-2	CASSFSITGGGVYTF	TGTGCGAGCAGCTTCTCAATCACAGGGGGAGGAGTCTATACCTTC
TRBV6-1	-	15	-	TRBJ2-1	CASSEGTTGNNEQFF	TGTGCCAGCAGTGAAGGGACTACCGGGAACAATGAGCAGTTCTTC
TRBV5-4	-	16	-	TRBJ2-1	CASSLARGASDNEQFF	TGTGCCAGCAGCTTGGCGAGGGGAGCATCGGACAATGAGCAGTTCTTC
TRBV29-1	TRBD1	11	many	TRBJ2-5	CSVQGAETQYF	TGCAGCGTCCAGGGGGCAGAGACCCAGTACTTC
TRBV12-3/TRBV12-4	TRBD2	16	-	TRBJ2-3	CANSLDSSGSTDTQCF	TGTGCCAACAGTTTAGATTCCAGCGGGAGCACAGATACGCAGTGTTTT
TRBV4-2	TRBD2	17	-	TRBJ2-7	CASSQGLTSGRTYEQYF	TGTGCCAGCAGCCAAGGTCTCACTAGCGGGAGAACTTACGAACAGTACTTC
TRBV5-4	-	12	-	TRBJ1-6	CASAGRRSPLRF	TGTGCCAGCGCCGGACGGAGGTCACCCCTCCGCTTT
TRBV29-1	-	16	few	TRBJ2-7	CSAMTSGTDTPYEQYF	TGCAGCGCCATGACATCTGGGACCGACACTCCCTATGAACAGTACTTC
TRBV24-1	TRBD2	16	-	TRBJ2-3	CATSEATSGIRDTQYF	TGTGCCACCAGTGAGGCGACTAGCGGGATCCGAGATACGCAGTATTTT
TRBV10-3	TRBD2	15	-	TRBJ2-1	CAIRASGISCNEQFF	TGTGCTATCAGGGCTAGCGGGATCTCCTGCAATGAGCAGTTCTTC
TRBV6-1	-	13	-	TRBJ2-1	CARGRDRRDEQFF	TGTGCCAGGGGGAGGGACAGGCGGGATGAGCAGTTCTTC
TRBV4-3	-	17	-	TRBJ2-6	CASSQDGSGRGSNVLTF	TGCGCCAGTAGCCAAGATGGGTCAGGGCGCGGGTCCAACGTCCTGACTTTC
TRBV29-1	-	12	-	TRBJ2-2	CSVSTNIGELFF	TGTAGCGTTTCAACGAACATCGGGGAGCTGTTTTTT
TRBV6-2/TRBV6-3	TRBD1	16	-	TRBJ2-1	CASSPQGQGSHNKQSF	TGTGCCAGCAGTCCGCAGGGACAGGGCTCCCACAATAAGCAGTCCTTC
TRBV6-1	-	13	-	TRBJ1-1	CASTGWKNTEAFF	TGTGCCAGTACTGGGTGGAAGAACACTGAAGCTTTCTTT
TRBV6-1	TRBD1	14	many	TRBJ1-1	CASNHGQGGTEAFF	TGTGCCAGCAATCACGGACAGGGAGGCACTGAAGCTTTCTTT
TRBV10-1	TRBD2	15	-	TRBJ2-2	CASREDASGAGELLF	TGTGCCAGCAGGGAGGACGCGAGCGGGGCCGGGGAGCTGCTTTTT
TRBV29-1	-	14	-	TRBJ1-1	CSVLVLQGRSEAFF	TGCAGTGTTCTAGTCCTCCAGGGGAGGAGTGAAGCTTTCTTT
TRBV2	-	13	-	TRBJ2-5	CASRADMGETQYF	TGTGCCAGCAGGGCGGATATGGGGGAGACCCAGTACTTC
TRBV29-1	-	13	-	TRBJ2-4	CSVERDRGDIQYF	TGCAGCGTAGAACGCGATAGGGGCGACATTCAGTACTTC
TRBV29-1	-	15	once	TRBJ1-1	CSGAQGWAMNTEALF	TGCAGTGGGGCCCAAGGTTGGGCCATGAACACTGAAGCTCTCTTT
TRBV29-1	-	14	once	TRBJ1-1	CSVCPGSGNTEALF	TGCAGCGTTTGCCCCGGATCAGGGAACACTGAAGCTTTATTT
TRBV11-3	-	15	-	TRBJ2-7	CANILGSGTRYEQYF	TGTGCCAACATCTTAGGCTCCGGGACACGCTACGAGCAGTACTTC
TRBV11-2	-	16	-	TRBJ2-1	CASTNSGRPQSYEQFF	TGTGCCAGCACAAATAGTGGGCGCCCACAGAGCTATGAGCAGTTCTTC
TRBV11-1	-	15	-	TRBJ2-1	CPSSFQEALDNEQFF	TGTCCCAGCAGCTTCCAGGAAGCGCTGGACAATGAGCAGTTCTTC
TRBV19	-	12	once	TRBJ2-3	CASRLRGDTQYF	TGTGCCAGTAGGCTTAGAGGGGATACGCAGTATTTT
TRBV29-1	-	11	once	TRBJ2-7	CTVENGDEQYF	TGCACCGTTGAGAATGGGGACGAACAGTACTTC
TRBV29-1	TRBD1	14	-	TRBJ2-3	CGFRTGAITDTRYF	TGCGGCTTTAGGACAGGGGCTATCACAGATACGCGGTATTTT